A single sample gave rise to the 23 T cell receptor beta chains below, sequenced in a study of T cell repertoires in cytomegalovirus infection. MiXCR, run by TCRdb on the reads, gives a single entry per CDR3 protein. Among 400,000 to 550,000 distinct CDR3 sequences listed, approximately 11% were seen once. Sequences were obtained from PBMCs. The receptors were gathered from a human donor in good health (CMV status not recorded). Some clones in this sample may be carry-over from other donors' samples.

This chain links TRBV5-1 with TRBJ2-1; 11 nucleotides align to TRBD2. The ends lost 0 bases at V and 7 bases at J; junction bases unmatched: 6. This CDR3 spans 16 amino acids. Germline values: CDR1 SGHRS, CDR2 YFSETQ. The CDR3 region is CASSLGLAGGGNEQFF. In nucleotides, the CDR3 is TGCGCCAGCAGCTTGGGGCTAGCGGGGGGTGGGAATGAGCAGTTCTTC.

This clonotype was seen at least ten times. This chain links TRBV27 with TRBJ1-2, with 9 bases aligning to TRBD1. The CDR3 sequence is 14 residues long. Germline V gene sequence: CDR1 MNHEY, CDR2 SMNVEV (reference sequence). V shed 6 bases and J 5 bases; nucleotides not matched to a gene: 7. CDR3 amino acids: CASRRTGGGYGYTF. CDR3 DNA: TGTGCCAGCAGGCGAACAGGGGGCGGATATGGCTACACCTTC.

The chain carries TRBV18 and TRBJ2-1; no clear D. Per germline, CDR1 KGHSH and CDR2 LQKENI. Deletions cut 5 bases from V and 0 bases from J, with 8 bases between. The CDR3 consists of 14 residues. The CDR3 DNA reads as TGTGCCAGCTCAACGAGGACCTCCTACAATGAGCAGTTCTTC. This encodes CASSTRTSYNEQFF.

In its sample, this clonotype was seen many times. This chain uses TRBV7-3 with TRBJ1-2, with TRBD1 matching over 8 bases. Germline CDR1 SGHTA, CDR2 FQGTGA. The J segment lost 8 bases and the V segment lost 4 bases, leaving 12 bases of the junction unmatched. This CDR3 spans 15 amino acids. The CDR3 DNA reads as TGTGCCAGCAGCTCTTACGTGACAGGGGTAAAAGGCTACACCTTC. Amino acids: CASSSYVTGVKGYTF.

This clonotype was found many times. This rearrangement joins TRBV6-1 to TRBJ2-7, with D perhaps TRBD2 (6 bases). The CDR3 totals 12 residues. Germline CDR1 MNHNS, CDR2 SASEGT. V was clipped by 3 bases and J by 7 bases, with 10 bases between them. CDR3 residues: CASSDLREEQYF. DNA of the CDR3: TGTGCCAGCAGTGACCTACGGGAGGAGCAGTACTTC.

Many counts were recorded for this clonotype. This chain links TRBV4-2 with TRBJ1-4; D ambiguous. Trimming cost V 0 bases and J 8 bases, with 16 bases left between them. The CDR3 has 16 amino acids. Germline V gene lookup returns CDR1 LGHNA and CDR2 YNFKEQ. The CDR3 DNA is TGTGCCAGCAGCCAAGATCCGCGGGCGGGAGACGAAAAACTGTTTTTT. Residues: CASSQDPRAGDEKLFF.

Ten or more counts support this clonotype. An end of the junction differs from the germline gene, which may be a read error. J is TRBJ1-4 and V is TRBV12-3 or TRBV12-4, with no clear D. The CDR3 totals 12 residues. DNA for the CDR3: TGTGCCAGCAGTTTTGACCGAACCATTACCGTTTTT. Translating it yields CASSFDRTITVF.

In this sample, this clonotype turned up a few times. The V gene is TRBV9, the J gene TRBJ2-2; possible D gene TRBD1, 8 bases. Germline assignment: CDR1 SGDLS and CDR2 YYNGEE. With 4 bases removed from V and 8 bases from J, the gap between germline ends came to 18 bases. There are 15 residues in the CDR3. The CDR3 here is CASSPRTGRGGELFF. CDR3 in DNA: TGTGCCAGCAGCCCCCGGACAGGGAGGGGTGGGGAGCTGTTTTTT.

The CDR3, as DNA: TGTGCCAGCAGTCGGAGCGCGAACACCGGGGAGCTGTTTTTT. Protein sequence: CASSRSANTGELFF. The V gene is TRBV6-2 or TRBV6-3, the J gene TRBJ2-2; unclear D gene. The germline gives CDR1 MNHEY, CDR2 SVGEGT. V was cut by 5 bases and J by 0 bases, with 7 bases left in between. This CDR3 has 14 residues.

This chain uses TRBV25-1 with TRBJ1-4, with D maybe TRBD1 (6 bases). CDR3 length: 16 residues. The V and J ends lost 1 base and 7 bases respectively, with 16 bases between them. The V gene's germline CDR1 is MGHDK and CDR2 SYGVNS. Here the CDR3 reads CASSEFKGMGAEKLFF. In DNA form, the CDR3 reads TGTGCCAGCAGTGAATTCAAGGGGATGGGGGCTGAAAAACTGTTTTTT.

Turning to this clonotype: This may stem from a read error, because a much larger clone lies one nucleotide away. The chain is built from TRBV2 and TRBJ2-7; a weak D match, TRBD2 (5 bases). Per germline, CDR1 SNHLY and CDR2 FYNNEI. This CDR3 has 13 residues. The V end lost 6 bases, the J end lost 6 bases, and 15 bases lay between the germline ends. This chain's CDR3 is CASSAPGMCEQYF. In DNA form, the CDR3 reads TGTGCCAGCAGCGCTCCGGGGATGTGCGAGCAGTACTTC.

This chain's CDR3 is CASSLVLRDPTEAFF. In DNA, the CDR3 is TGTGCCAGCAGTTTAGTTCTCAGGGATCCCACTGAAGCTTTCTTT. The chain couples TRBV12-3 or TRBV12-4 to TRBJ1-1; maybe TRBD1 (5 bases). The CDR3 contains 15 residues. Trimming removed 1 base from V and 4 bases from J, with 13 bases in between.

This clonotype was seen at least ten times. The V call is TRBV12-3 or TRBV12-4, the J call TRBJ1-1, with D possibly matching TRBD1 (5 bases). Trimming shortened V by 7 bases and J by 0 bases, and 12 bases separated the two germline ends. CDR3 length: 14 residues. CDR3 in amino acids: CASNAGTLNTEAFF. The CDR3 DNA follows: TGTGCCAGCAACGCCGGGACCTTGAACACTGAAGCTTTCTTT.

This clonotype showed up just a few times. The DNA for the CDR3 is TGTGCCAGCAGCCTGACCGGGACAGGGGGGGTAGGAGACCAAGAGACCCAGTACTTC. Its translation: CASSLTGTGGVGDQETQYF. The chain uses TRBV28 and TRBJ2-5; 11 bases are shared with TRBD1. Germline loops: CDR1 MDHEN, CDR2 SYDVKM. The ends lost 6 bases at V and 0 bases at J; junction bases unmatched: 15. The CDR3 is 19 residues long.

At least ten counts were recorded for this clonotype. V and J are TRBV7-7 and TRBJ2-3; 9 bases are a match to TRBD2. J gave up 2 bases and V 1 base, and 7 bases lay outside the gene matches. The CDR3 loop spans 17 amino acids. Germline V gene sequence: CDR1 SSHAT, CDR2 FNYEAQ (reference sequence). The CDR3 loop reads CASSLGPAGGITDTQYF. The CDR3 DNA reads as TGTGCCAGCAGCTTAGGACCAGCGGGGGGCATCACAGATACGCAGTATTTT.

The chain joins TRBV19 to TRBJ1-2; no clear D. This CDR3 has 13 amino acids. Per the germline V gene, CDR1 is LNHDA and CDR2 is SQIVND (reference sequence). The V gene lost 8 bases and the J gene lost 5 bases, with 15 bases spanning the gap. The CDR3 region has the DNA TGTGCCAGTCGCCGCGGGCGAGGGTATGGCTACACCTTC. Encoded protein: CASRRGRGYGYTF.

This clonotype was recorded many times. The chain is built from TRBV20-1 and TRBJ2-1, with 8 bases matching TRBD1. V trimming: 4 bases; J trimming: 1 base; junction bases outside the gene matches: 6. This CDR3 has 15 amino acids. CDR1 and CDR2 (germline): DFQATT, SNEGSKA (reference sequence). The CDR3 reads CSANLDRVSYNEQFF. CDR3 DNA sequence: TGCAGTGCTAACCTGGACAGGGTATCCTACAATGAGCAGTTCTTC.

The chain employs TRBV29-1 and TRBJ2-1, with 9 bases fitting TRBD2. The CDR3 has 13 amino acids. CDR1 and CDR2 from the germline V gene are SQVTM and ANQGSEA. The junction had 8 bases not matched to a gene; V was cut back by 4 bases and J by 10 bases. Here the CDR3 reads CSVVPRLAGEQFF. The CDR3 region has the DNA TGCAGCGTTGTCCCCCGGCTAGCGGGAGAGCAGTTCTTC.

V and J are TRBV5-4 and TRBJ2-1, with TRBD2 matching over 14 bases. V trimming: 4 bases; J trimming: 10 bases; junction bases outside the gene matches: 4. The CDR3 extends over 14 amino acids. The germline V gene has CDR1 SGHNT and CDR2 YYREEE (reference sequence). The CDR3 protein is CASSTGLAGGEQFF. The CDR3 nucleotides are TGTGCCAGCAGCACCGGACTAGCGGGAGGCGAGCAGTTCTTC.

This clonotype occurred many times. The V gene is TRBV7-2, the J gene TRBJ2-1, with D uncertain. The CDR3 has 12 residues. Trimming cost V 5 bases and J 7 bases, with 9 bases left between them. In germline, CDR1 is SGHTA, CDR2 FQGNSA. The CDR3 nucleotides are TGTGCCAGCAGCCAAGGAGTTAATGAGCAGTTCTTC. Its protein product is CASSQGVNEQFF.

This clonotype appeared many times. The rearrangement links TRBV29-1 to TRBJ2-3, with 9 bases that match TRBD1. This CDR3 contains 15 residues. V trimming: 6 bases; J trimming: 3 bases; junction bases outside the gene matches: 10. Germline V CDR1 and CDR2: SQVTM, ANQGSEA. CDR3 nucleotides: TGCAGCGTCTACACTCCGGGACAGGGAACAGATACGCAGTATTTT. It translates to CSVYTPGQGTDTQYF.

This clonotype was seen many times. The chain links TRBV5-6 to TRBJ2-7; 11 nucleotides align to TRBD2. With V trimmed by 4 bases and J by 2 bases, 5 bases remained unmatched. The germline V gene encodes CDR1 SGHDT and CDR2 YYEEEE. The CDR3 is 15 residues long. The CDR3 loop reads CASSRRLAGPYEQYF. The CDR3 nucleotides are TGTGCCAGCAGCCGCAGACTAGCGGGGCCCTACGAGCAGTACTTC.

This clonotype was found many times. This chain links TRBV7-6 with TRBJ2-7; D might be TRBD2 (5 bases). This CDR3 spans 14 amino acids. V lost 5 bases, J lost 3 bases, and 14 bases lay in between. Per the germline V gene, CDR1 is SGHVS and CDR2 is FNYEAQ. In nucleotides, the CDR3 is TGTGCCAGCAGCCCCCGCCCGGGGAGCTACGAGCAGTACTTC. Translating gives CASSPRPGSYEQYF. The whole variable domain, remainder taken from reference TRBV7-6 and TRBJ2-7, is GAGVSQSPRYKVTKRGQDVALRCDPISGHVSLYWYRQALGQGPEFLTYFNYEAQQDKSGLPNDRFSAERPEGSISTLTIQRTEQRDSAMYRCASSPRPGSYEQYFGPGTRLTVT.